Here is one T cell receptor (beta chain) with its context. Its binding antigen is unknown. No clone much larger than this one lies a single base away; base qualities are absent. The CDR3 spans 16 residues, from the cysteine through the phenylalanine. Only the CDR3 region is kept as DNA, spanning 48 bases read in frame from base 1. Per the germline V gene, LGHNA is the CDR1 and YNFKEQ is the CDR2. V is pared back by 0 bases and J by 5 bases, with 14 bases lying between the germline termini. Genomic DNA was extracted from sorted cells for sequencing of the TCRbeta CDR3 region. The immunoSEQ Assay was used for sequencing of TCRbeta CDR3 regions. The table was pulled from immuneACCESS by TCRdb, which kept in-frame rearrangements only. Such tables lose some clones; where checked, under half of the loss comes from unresolved V genes, and the rest has no known cause. The sample profile shows 20,000 to 25,000 clones; about 87% of them were found once. Around 16% of the sample goes to the ten largest clones.

These data come from a study of OX40 agonist ivuxolimab in advanced cancers. Regarding the complete study: Ivuxolimab was an agonistic, fully human IgG2 monoclonal antibody directed against OX40 (CD134), a costimulatory receptor. Partial responses occurred in three dose-escalation patients: two with cutaneous melanoma and one with hepatocellular carcinoma. The point of sequencing TCRbeta in the periphery was to test whether ivuxolimab changed TCR sequence diversity and drove clonal T-cell expansion. Intravenous ivuxolimab was administered to patients every 2 weeks at six dose levels: 0.01, 0.1, 0.3, 1.5, 3 and 10 mg/kg. The monotherapy dose-escalation portion (N ≈ 52 patients) of the phase I ivuxolimab trial is reported in the paper. Among the roughly 50 dose-escalation patients, about 19 had hepatocellular carcinoma, 15 or so melanoma, 9 renal cell carcinoma and 9 head and neck cancer. Patients were allowed to have had prior anti-PD-1, anti-PD-L1 or anti-CTLA-4 therapy, and about 40% of the dose-escalation patients had been treated with checkpoint inhibitors. In the dose-escalation cohort, over 65% of patients were male, and the mean age was approximately 60 years, with a range of roughly 23 to 85.

Patients with a history of autoimmune disease or receiving systemic immunosuppression were excluded from the trial. Peripheral blood for TCR sequencing was collected from all dose cohorts at baseline, on cycle 4 day 1, and on cycle 7 day 1. The samples were drawn from a first-in-human, open-label, multicenter phase I dose-escalation trial of ivuxolimab. Adults with locally advanced or metastatic head and neck squamous cell, hepatocellular, melanoma or renal cell carcinoma were enrolled in the trial. Before TCR sequencing, CD4+ T cells and CD8+ T cells were sorted from peripheral blood as separate populations. Overall results and qualifications from the work: Low levels of normalized T-cell clonal expansion were also shown by some nonresponding patients. At doses from 0.1 to 3.0 mg/kg, clonal expansion was seen in both CD4+ and CD8+ blood T cells between baseline and week 6. Partial responders in the 0.1-3.0 mg/kg groups had among the lowest normalized peripheral clonal expansion, especially among CD8+ T cells. On average, CD8+ T cells showed more expanded clones than CD4+ T cells after ivuxolimab. Antigen specificity was not determined for the clonally expanded peripheral T cells.

The sequenced sample was CD4+ or CD8+ T cells sorted from blood, obtained in a trial of the OX40 agonist ivuxolimab. The receptor's source is an adult with an advanced solid tumor such as melanoma, head and neck, liver or kidney cancer. The rearrangement joined TRBV4-2 to TRBJ2-1, with the D segment identity uncertain. The DNA is as follows: TGTGCCAGCAGCCAAGATGGGTCGGGCGGAGACAATGAGCAGTTCTTC. Translated, it reads CASSQDGSGGDNEQFF.